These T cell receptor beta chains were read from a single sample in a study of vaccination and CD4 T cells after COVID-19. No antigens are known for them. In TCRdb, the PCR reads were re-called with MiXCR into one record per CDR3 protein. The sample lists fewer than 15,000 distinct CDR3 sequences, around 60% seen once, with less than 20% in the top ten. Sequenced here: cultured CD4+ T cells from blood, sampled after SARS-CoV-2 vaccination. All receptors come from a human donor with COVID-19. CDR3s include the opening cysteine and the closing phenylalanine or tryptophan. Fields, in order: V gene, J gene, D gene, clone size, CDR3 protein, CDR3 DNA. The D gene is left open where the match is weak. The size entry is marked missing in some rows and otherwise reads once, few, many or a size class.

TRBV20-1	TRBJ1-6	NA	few	CSARGRDGWDNSPLHF	TGCAGTGCTAGAGGTCGAGACGGGTGGGATAATTCACCCCTCCACTTT
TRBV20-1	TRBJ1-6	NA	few	CSASAGNSPLHF	TGCAGTGCTAGTGCAGGGAATTCACCCCTCCACTTT
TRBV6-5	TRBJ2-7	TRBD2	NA	CASSYRGGAYEQYF	TGTGCCAGCAGTTACCGCGGGGGGGCCTACGAGCAGTACTTC
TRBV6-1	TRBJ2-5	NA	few	CASSFRGGETQYF	TGTGCCAGCAGCTTCAGGGGGGGAGAGACCCAGTACTTC
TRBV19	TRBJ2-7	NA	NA	CASRDRGASYEQYF	TGTGCCAGTAGGGACCGGGGGGCCTCCTACGAGCAGTACTTC
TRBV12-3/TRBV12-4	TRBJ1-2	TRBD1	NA	CASSSTGGAGYTF	TGTGCCAGCAGCTCGACAGGGGGCGCAGGCTACACCTTC
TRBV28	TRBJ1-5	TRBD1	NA	CASGRTGNQPQHF	TGTGCCAGCGGGAGGACAGGGAATCAGCCCCAGCATTTT
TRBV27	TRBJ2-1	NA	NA	CASSLVPPQYNEQFF	TGTGCCAGCAGTTTAGTGCCCCCCCAATACAATGAGCAGTTCTTC
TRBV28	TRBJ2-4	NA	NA	CASNAVGLAKNIQYF	TGTGCCAGCAATGCCGTAGGGTTAGCCAAAAACATTCAGTACTTC
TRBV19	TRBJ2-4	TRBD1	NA	CASTGTAKNIQYF	TGTGCCAGTACCGGGACAGCGAAAAACATTCAGTACTTC
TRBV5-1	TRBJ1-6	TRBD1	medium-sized	CASSPIAGQDNSPLHF	TGCGCCAGCAGCCCAATTGCGGGACAGGATAATTCACCCCTCCACTTT
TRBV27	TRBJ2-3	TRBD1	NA	CASSTRDRPSPAQYF	TGTGCCAGCAGTACTCGGGACAGGCCCTCCCCAGCGCAGTATTTT
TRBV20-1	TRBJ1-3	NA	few	CSAPARDGTIYF	TGCAGTGCTCCCGCGCGGGATGGGACCATATATTTT
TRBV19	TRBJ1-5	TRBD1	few	CASNPGQVYQPQHF	TGTGCCAGTAATCCGGGACAGGTCTATCAGCCCCAGCATTTT
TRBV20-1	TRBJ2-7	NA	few	CSARWSSYEQYF	TGCAGTGCTAGGTGGAGCTCCTACGAGCAGTACTTC
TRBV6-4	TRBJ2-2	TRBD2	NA	CASIDSPRAGGTGELFF	TGTGCCAGCATCGACTCCCCCCGGGCGGGGGGGACCGGGGAGCTGTTTTTT
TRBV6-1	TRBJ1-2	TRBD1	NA	CASSVIPGQGIFRSYGYTF	TGTGCCAGCAGTGTAATTCCGGGACAGGGTATTTTTAGGTCTTATGGCTACACCTTC
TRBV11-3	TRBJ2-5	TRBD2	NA	CASSFGGGRETQYF	TGTGCCAGCAGCTTTGGGGGCGGGAGGGAGACCCAGTACTTC
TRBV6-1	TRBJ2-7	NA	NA	CASRDPGQGYEQYF	TGTGCCAGCAGAGACCCGGGACAAGGCTACGAGCAGTACTTC
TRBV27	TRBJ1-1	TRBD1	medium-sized	CASSLFSGGRGNTEAFF	TGTGCCAGCAGTTTATTCTCAGGGGGCAGGGGGAACACTGAAGCTTTCTTT
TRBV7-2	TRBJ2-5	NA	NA	CASSLVSRAGQETQYF	TGTGCCAGCAGCTTAGTTTCGCGGGCGGGACAGGAGACCCAGTACTTC
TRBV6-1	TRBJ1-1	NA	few	CASIMGRTKNTEAFF	TGTGCCAGCATAATGGGCAGGACCAAGAACACTGAAGCTTTCTTT
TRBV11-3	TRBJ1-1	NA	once	CASSPLVGVNTEAFF	TGTGCCAGCAGCCCCCTCGTTGGGGTCAACACTGAAGCTTTCTTT
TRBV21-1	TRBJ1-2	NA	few	CARIAGLTLFMVGYTF	TGTGCCAGAATCGCAGGGTTGACCCTATTTATGGTGGGCTACACCTTC
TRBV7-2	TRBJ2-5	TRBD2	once	CASRLGTRETQYF	TGTGCCAGCAGGCTAGGGACTAGGGAGACCCAGTACTTC
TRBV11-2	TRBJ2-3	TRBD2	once	CASSSPTSGYTDTQYF	TGTGCCAGCAGCTCCCCCACTAGCGGTTACACAGATACGCAGTATTTT
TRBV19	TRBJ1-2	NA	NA	CASFQGGGGYTF	TGTGCCAGTTTCCAGGGAGGCGGCGGCTACACCTTC
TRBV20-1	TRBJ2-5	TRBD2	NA	CSASPGLAETQYF	TGCAGTGCTAGTCCGGGACTAGCGGAGACCCAGTACTTC
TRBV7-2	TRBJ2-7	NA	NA	CASSRGFYEQYF	TGTGCCAGCAGCAGGGGATTCTACGAGCAGTACTTC
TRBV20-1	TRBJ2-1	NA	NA	CSAQSPKGNNEQFF	TGCAGTGCTCAAAGCCCAAAAGGAAACAATGAGCAGTTCTTC
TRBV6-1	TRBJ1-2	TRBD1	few	CASRPLTGLYGYTF	TGTGCCAGCAGGCCCCTGACAGGGCTCTATGGCTACACCTTC
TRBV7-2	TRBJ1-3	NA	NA	CASSLQGWTGNTIYF	TGTGCCAGCAGCCTCCAGGGGTGGACTGGAAACACCATATATTTT
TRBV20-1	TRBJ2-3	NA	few	CSARESGQLNTQYF	TGCAGTGCTAGAGAATCAGGGCAGCTAAATACGCAGTATTTT
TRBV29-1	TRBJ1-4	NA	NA	CSVEDYEKLFF	TGCAGCGTTGAGGATTATGAAAAACTGTTTTTT
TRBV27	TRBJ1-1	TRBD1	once	CASSFLKGTGFFF	TGTGCCAGCAGTTTTTTGAAAGGGACAGGATTCTTCTTT
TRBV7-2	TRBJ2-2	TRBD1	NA	CASSSVTGGDTGELFF	TGTGCCAGCAGCTCAGTTACAGGGGGCGACACCGGGGAGCTGTTTTTT
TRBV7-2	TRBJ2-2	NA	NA	CASSLQTGELFF	TGTGCCAGCAGCCTACAGACCGGGGAGCTGTTTTTT
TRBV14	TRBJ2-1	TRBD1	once	CASSKDRGLTNEQFF	TGTGCCAGCAGTAAGGACAGGGGACTAACCAATGAGCAGTTCTTC
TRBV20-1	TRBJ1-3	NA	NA	CSATQLDYSGNTIYF	TGCAGTGCTACACAACTCGACTACTCTGGAAACACCATATATTTT
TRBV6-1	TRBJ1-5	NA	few	CASSPSVSSNQPQHF	TGTGCCAGCAGCCCCTCAGTCAGTAGCAATCAGCCCCAGCATTTT
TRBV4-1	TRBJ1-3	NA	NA	CASSQEVTRRGNTIYF	TGCGCCAGCAGCCAAGAGGTGACAAGAAGAGGAAACACCATATATTTT
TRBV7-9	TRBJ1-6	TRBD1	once	CASSLRDRGHSPLHF	TGTGCCAGCAGCTTAAGGGACAGGGGGCATTCACCCCTCCACTTT
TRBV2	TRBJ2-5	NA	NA	CASTQAEELETQYF	TGTGCCAGCACCCAGGCCGAGGAACTGGAGACCCAGTACTTC
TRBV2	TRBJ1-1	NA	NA	CASSVTTNTEAFF	TGTGCCAGCAGTGTGACAACGAACACTGAAGCTTTCTTT
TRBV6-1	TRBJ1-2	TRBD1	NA	CASRLDREPNYGYTF	TGTGCCAGCAGACTCGACAGGGAACCTAACTATGGCTACACCTTC
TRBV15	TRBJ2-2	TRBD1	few	CATRGTDNTGELFF	TGTGCCACCAGGGGGACAGATAACACCGGGGAGCTGTTTTTT